The next 5 T cell receptor beta chains were all read from a single sample in a study of CD8 T cells in Susac syndrome. A quantity of about 0.5 to 1 ug RNA underwent reverse transcription using random hexamers. MiXCR, applied by TCRdb to the immunoSEQ multiplex PCR reads, yields one record per CDR3 protein. The sample consists of tens of thousands of distinct CDR3 sequences, about 91% of them appearing once. Material: CD8+ T cells from PBMCs. Every receptor here comes from a human donor with multiple sclerosis.

The CDR3 bases are TGTGCCAGCAGTTCCCGACTAGCTGGGAACACCGGGGAGCTGTTTTTT. Translation gives CASSSRLAGNTGELFF. This chain joins TRBV12-3 or TRBV12-4 and TRBJ2-2, with 7 bases fitting TRBD2. The CDR3 consists of 16 residues. J lost 1 base, V lost 4 bases, and 6 bases had no gene match.

This clonotype was seen only once. The rearrangement joins TRBV12-3 or TRBV12-4 to TRBJ1-3, with a weak D call TRBD1 (6 bases). The CDR3 sequence is 15 residues long. Trimming took off 2 bases at V and 4 bases at J, with 12 bases between the two ends. CDR3 sequence: CASSLSPGVGNTIYF. CDR3 nucleotide sequence: TGTGCCAGCAGTTTATCTCCAGGGGTAGGAAACACCATATATTTT.

This rearrangement joins TRBV27 to TRBJ2-1; 9 bases map to TRBD2. Germline V lookup: CDR1 MNHEY, CDR2 SMNVEV (reference sequence). The CDR3 length is 15 residues. The V and J ends lost 5 bases and 8 bases, in that order; junction bases with no gene match: 10. CDR3 in amino acids: CASSLSRSGSDEQFF. The CDR3 nucleotides are TGTGCCAGCAGTCTTAGCCGTAGCGGGAGTGATGAGCAGTTCTTC.

The chain carries TRBV19 and TRBJ2-1; D not certain. The CDR3 consists of 15 residues. V lost 1 base to trimming and J lost 10 bases, with 17 bases between them. Germline loops: CDR1 LNHDA, CDR2 SQIVND (reference sequence). CDR3 nucleotide sequence: TGTGCCAGTAGTATAGGCGGATCGAGAGTCCCCGAGCAGTTCTTC. This gives the protein CASSIGGSRVPEQFF.

The CDR3 loop is CAWHGGGEAFF. The CDR3 DNA sequence: TGTGCCTGGCATGGAGGGGGTGAAGCTTTCTTT. The J gene is TRBJ1-1, the V gene TRBV30; tentatively, D is TRBD1 (6 bases). V lost 5 bases to trimming and J lost 7 bases, with 11 bases between them. This CDR3 has 11 amino acids. CDR1 and CDR2 from the germline V gene are GTSNPN and SVGIG (reference sequence).